The 19 T cell receptor beta chains below come from one sample, sequenced in a study of shared clonotypes between healthy human individuals. Measured with immunoSEQ multiplex PCR; TCRdb has only the in-frame clones, and not every one. The sample records roughly 2.5 million clones, roughly 92% being singletons. The sample was naive CD4+ T cells sorted from blood. Subset: CD45RA+ positively selected. These receptor sequences come from a man younger than 35 in good health.

This clone occurred a few times. A read error may account for a junction end that differs from germline. This chain links TRBV20-1 with TRBJ1-1, with D uncertain. Germline V gives CDR1 DFQATT, CDR2 SNEGSKA (reference sequence). The CDR3 extends over 8 amino acids. CDR3 in DNA: TGCAGTGCTTCCCCCCGTTCGTTT. This gives the protein CSASPRSF.

V is TRBV5-1 and J is TRBJ2-3; D is uncertain. Germline V gene sequence: CDR1 SGHRS, CDR2 YFSETQ. The CDR3 has 14 amino acids. The V and J ends lost 7 bases and 3 bases respectively, with 15 bases between them. The DNA for the CDR3 is TGCGCCAGCGAGGCCGGGTTTGGAACAGATACGCAGTATTTT. This codes for CASEAGFGTDTQYF.

This clone was seen a handful of times. This chain links TRBV2 with TRBJ1-1; no definite D call. The V end was cut by 6 bases, the J end by 4 bases, with 15 bases between. CDR3 size: 14 residues. Germline assignment: CDR1 SNHLY and CDR2 FYNNEI. The CDR3: CASSLTGVSTEAFF. CDR3 coding DNA: TGTGCCAGCAGCCTTACCGGGGTGAGCACTGAAGCTTTCTTT.

The V gene is TRBV10-3, the J gene TRBJ2-7; possibly TRBD1 for D (6 bases). CDR1 ENHRY and CDR2 SYGVKD come from the germline V gene. The CDR3 totals 12 residues. V gave up 5 bases and J gave up 6 bases, with 11 bases separating them. CDR3: CAISSTGSEQYF. As DNA, the CDR3 is TGTGCCATCAGTAGTACAGGGAGCGAGCAGTACTTC.

The V and J genes are TRBV21-1 and TRBJ1-6. TRBV21-1 is recorded as a pseudogene. CDR3 length equals 14 residues. The CDR3 bases are TGTGCCAGCGGCGGGGGAAAGGAGAATTCACCCCTCCACTTT. Amino acids: CASGGGKENSPLHF.

V and J are TRBV7-3 and TRBJ2-5; D possibly uses TRBD1 or TRBD2 (6 bases each). CDR3 size: 15 residues. Trimming took 5 bases from V and 5 from J, leaving 18 bases between them. Per the germline V gene, CDR1 is SGHTA and CDR2 is FQGTGA. The CDR3, as DNA: TGTGCCAGCAGCCTACCCGGGGGCAGAGATGAGACCCAGTACTTC. Its protein product is CASSLPGGRDETQYF.

This chain connects TRBV19 to TRBJ2-3; D possibly corresponds to TRBD2 (6 bases). V was pared by 3 bases and J by 5 bases, with 15 bases between. The CDR3 consists of 15 residues. Germline V CDR1 and CDR2: LNHDA, SQIVND (reference sequence). CDR3: CASSMGTGYLDTQYF. CDR3 nucleotide sequence: TGTGCCAGTAGTATGGGGACTGGGTACCTAGATACGCAGTATTTT.

As for this clone: The sample carries other DNA sequences with the same CDR3. The V and J genes are TRBV5-1 and TRBJ2-7; D is possibly TRBD2 (6 bases). Germline-derived CDR1 and CDR2 are SGHRS and YFSETQ. The ends were cut back, 0 bases at V and 4 bases at J, with 8 bases in the middle. The CDR3 is made up of 13 amino acids. In nucleotides, the CDR3 is TGCGCCAGCAGCTTGGCCCGGGGGTACGAGCAGTACTTC. Its protein product is CASSLARGYEQYF.

This chain links TRBV5-5 with TRBJ2-5, with D tentatively TRBD2 (5 bases). Germline CDR1 and CDR2: SGHKS and YYEKEE (reference sequence). The CDR3 is 16 residues long. The V and J ends lost 0 bases and 7 bases respectively, with 19 bases between them. The CDR3 spells CASSLANFRGLGTQYF. The CDR3 DNA follows: TGTGCCAGCAGCTTGGCCAATTTTCGGGGTTTGGGGACCCAGTACTTC.

The count of this clone is one. The V and J genes are TRBV7-2 and TRBJ2-1; D may match TRBD1 or TRBD2 (5 bases each). The CDR3 covers 15 residues. The V end was cut by 4 bases, the J end by 6 bases, with 16 bases between. CDR1 SGHTA and CDR2 FQGNSA come from the germline V gene. This chain's CDR3 is CASSWGPGPSNEQFF. The CDR3 nucleotides read TGTGCCAGCAGCTGGGGTCCGGGACCTTCCAATGAGCAGTTCTTC.

This clone was picked up one time. The V call is TRBV19, the J call TRBJ1-3, with D unclear. The V end lost 8 bases, the J end lost 0 bases, and 11 bases lay between the germline ends. Per the germline V gene, CDR1 is LNHDA and CDR2 is SQIVND (reference sequence). The CDR3 loop spans 14 amino acids. CDR3 sequence: CASQGRISGNTIYF. CDR3 nucleotides: TGTGCCAGTCAAGGACGGATCTCTGGAAACACCATATATTTT.

This chain connects TRBV6-6 to TRBJ2-3, with a possible D match to TRBD2 (5 bases). Trimming pared 4 bases from V and 2 bases from J, leaving 10 bases between. Looked up from germline, CDR1 is MNHNY and CDR2 is SVGAGI (reference sequence). The CDR3 runs 14 residues. CDR3 bases: TGTGCCAGCAGTTTTTGGGAGTCCACAGATACGCAGTATTTT. Residues: CASSFWESTDTQYF.

CDR3 DNA: TGCGCCAGCAGTGAAGGCAGCAAGGCCGGGGAGCTGTTTTTT. Amino acids: CASSEGSKAGELFF. This sequence joins TRBV10-1 and TRBJ2-2; no definite D call. CDR1 and CDR2 from the germline V gene are WNHNN and SYGVQD (reference sequence). The CDR3 consists of 14 residues. V gave up 3 bases and J gave up 6 bases, with 11 bases separating them.

The chain has TRBV18 and TRBJ2-2; TRBD1 matches 8 bases. With V trimmed by 8 bases and J by 1 base, 6 bases remained unmatched. This CDR3 has 15 amino acids. Germline V lookup: CDR1 KGHSH, CDR2 LQKENI. The CDR3 nucleotides are TGTGCCAGCGCCCGCGGGACAGGGAACACCGGGGAGCTGTTTTTT. The encoded protein is CASARGTGNTGELFF.

This clone was observed a single time. This rearrangement joins TRBV10-3 to TRBJ2-2; TRBD1 agrees at 7 bases. Trimming took 2 bases from V and 6 from J; bases not matched to a gene: 12. The germline CDR1 and CDR2 sequences are ENHRY and SYGVKD. The length of the CDR3 is 17 residues. The CDR3 is CAISETTGRGSAGELFF. Written as DNA, the CDR3 is TGTGCCATCAGTGAGACGACAGGGAGAGGTAGCGCCGGGGAGCTGTTTTTT.

In DNA, the CDR3 is TGTGCCAGCAGCTTGGGAGGACCAACCTCTGGAAACACCATATATTTT. Translating it yields CASSLGGPTSGNTIYF. This sequence joins TRBV5-4 and TRBJ1-3; no definite D call. Per germline, CDR1 SGHNT and CDR2 YYREEE (reference sequence). Trimming cost V 0 bases and J 0 bases, with 10 bases left between them. CDR3 length: 16 residues.

The genes are TRBV6-6 and TRBJ1-5; 7 bases match TRBD1. The germline CDR1 and CDR2 sequences are MNHNY and SVGAGI (reference sequence). V was pared by 2 bases and J by 10 bases, with 8 bases of the junction left unmatched. The CDR3 runs to 14 residues. In DNA, the CDR3 is TGTGCCAGCAGTTACGACAGGGTGGTTGTTCCCCAGCATTTT. This encodes CASSYDRVVVPQHF.

The V and J genes are TRBV6-8 and TRBJ1-1; a possible D gene is TRBD1 (5 bases). CDR1 is MNHGY, CDR2 SAAAGT, per germline. The CDR3 consists of 18 residues. The germline V and J ends were trimmed by 5 bases and 3 bases, with 25 bases remaining between them. The CDR3 DNA is TGTGCCAGCAGTCCACTCTCCGGGACTGGCGACTTTTACACTGAAGCTTTCTTT. This encodes CASSPLSGTGDFYTEAFF.

The J gene is TRBJ1-2, the V gene TRBV19; TRBD1 is a possible D gene (5 bases). The CDR3 spans 16 residues. The germline CDR1 and CDR2 sequences are LNHDA and SQIVND (reference sequence). V lost 6 bases and J lost 8, with 25 bases in between. CDR3 sequence: CASRQIEEGPSKGYTF. DNA for the CDR3: TGTGCCAGTAGACAGATCGAAGAGGGACCCTCGAAAGGCTACACCTTC. Full variable domain (outside the CDR3, taken from reference TRBV19 and TRBJ1-2): DGGITQSPKYLFRKEGQNVTLSCEQNLNHDAMYWYRQDPGQGLRLIYYSQIVNDFQKGDIAEGYSVSREKKESFPLTVTSAQKNPTAFYLCASRQIEEGPSKGYTFGSGTRLTVV.